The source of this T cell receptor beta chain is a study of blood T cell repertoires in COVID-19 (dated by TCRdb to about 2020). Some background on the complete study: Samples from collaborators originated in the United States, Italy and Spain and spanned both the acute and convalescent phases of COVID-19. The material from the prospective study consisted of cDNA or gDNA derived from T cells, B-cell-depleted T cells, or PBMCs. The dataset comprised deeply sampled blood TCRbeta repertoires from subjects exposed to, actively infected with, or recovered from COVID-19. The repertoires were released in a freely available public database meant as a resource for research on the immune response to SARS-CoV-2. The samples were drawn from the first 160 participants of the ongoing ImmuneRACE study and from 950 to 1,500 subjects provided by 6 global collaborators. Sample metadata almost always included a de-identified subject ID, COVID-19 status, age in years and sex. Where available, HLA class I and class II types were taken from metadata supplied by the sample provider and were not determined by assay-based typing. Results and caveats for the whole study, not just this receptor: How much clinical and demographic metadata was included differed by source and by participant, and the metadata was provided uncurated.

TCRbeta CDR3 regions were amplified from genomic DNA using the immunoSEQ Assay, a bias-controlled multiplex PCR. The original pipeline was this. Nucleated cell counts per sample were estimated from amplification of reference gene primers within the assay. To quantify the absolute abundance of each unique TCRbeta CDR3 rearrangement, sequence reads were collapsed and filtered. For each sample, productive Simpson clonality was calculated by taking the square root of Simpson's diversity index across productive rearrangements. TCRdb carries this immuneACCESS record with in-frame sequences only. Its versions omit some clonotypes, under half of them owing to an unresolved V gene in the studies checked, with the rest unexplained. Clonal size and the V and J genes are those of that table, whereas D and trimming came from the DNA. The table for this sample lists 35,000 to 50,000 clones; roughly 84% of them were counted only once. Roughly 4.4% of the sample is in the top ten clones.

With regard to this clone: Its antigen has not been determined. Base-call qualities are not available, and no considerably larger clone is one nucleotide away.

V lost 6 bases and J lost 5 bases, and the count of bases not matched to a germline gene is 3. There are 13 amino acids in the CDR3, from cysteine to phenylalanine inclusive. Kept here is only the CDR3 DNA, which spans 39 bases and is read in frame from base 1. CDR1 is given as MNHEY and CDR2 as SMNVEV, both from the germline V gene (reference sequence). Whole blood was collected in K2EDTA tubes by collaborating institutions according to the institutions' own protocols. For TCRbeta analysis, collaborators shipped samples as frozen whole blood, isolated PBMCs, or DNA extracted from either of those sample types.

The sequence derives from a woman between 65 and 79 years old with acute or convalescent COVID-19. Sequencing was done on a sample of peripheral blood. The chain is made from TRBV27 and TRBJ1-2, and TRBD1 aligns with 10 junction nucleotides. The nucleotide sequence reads TGTGCCAGCAGGGGACAGGGGTTGTATGGCTACACCTTC. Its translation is CASRGQGLYGYTF.